The text below deals with one T cell receptor beta chain. Its matching antigen is unknown. Other DNA variants within this sample encode the same CDR3. When sampled, the donors appeared nominally healthy, though they likely had unrecorded immune exposures. The source of the sample is a study of cytomegalovirus exposure and HLA in healthy donors. Study at large: A preliminary data release comprised around 85 million unique TCRs obtained from HLA-typed donors. For the roughly 400 genotyped donors, about 81% fell within the Caucasian-associated ancestry cluster. Study-wide results and limits: Compared with the approximately 700-donor mean, an Asian-associated ancestry cluster reportedly had fewer N-insertions, according to a later analysis.

60 Vbeta and 13 Jbeta primers were used in PCR. The method was immunoSEQ multiplex PCR; TCRdb's version includes in-frame clones alone and lacks a portion of them. This table has some 120,000 clones, around three quarters appearing once. Specimen: PBMCs. The clonotype comes from a man aged 30-40 years in good health and CMV-seropositive.

The CDR3: CASSPGTGDTDTQYF. CDR3 nucleotides: TGTGCCAGCAGTCCAGGGACAGGGGACACAGATACGCAGTATTTT. This chain links TRBV6-4 with TRBJ2-3, with 10 bases identical to TRBD1. This CDR3 is 15 amino acids long. The germline V gene has CDR1 MRHNA and CDR2 SNTAGT. V trimming: 5 bases; J trimming: 2 bases; junction bases outside the gene matches: 4.